This record concerns one T cell receptor (beta chain) sequence. There is no known antigen for this receptor. The sample holds no much larger clone one base away, and base qualities are not on file. The data belong to a study of glioma-infiltrating T cells after dendritic cell vaccination (dated by TCRdb to the mid-2010s). Notes on the research overall: A cohort of about 15 glioblastoma patients from Phase I and II dendritic cell vaccination trials was included, of whom 9 were newly diagnosed and 6 had recurrent disease. Patients received autologous tumor lysate-pulsed dendritic cell vaccination between about 2003 and 2012. The vaccine consisted of monocyte-derived dendritic cells cultured approximately seven days with IL-4 and GM-CSF, then pulsed overnight with autologous tumor lysate. Each patient was given three intradermal dendritic cell vaccine injections, spaced two weeks apart, in the arm below the axilla. Deep sequencing of TCR beta CDR3 regions was used to quantify tumor-infiltrating lymphocyte content and compare tumor and blood repertoires in dendritic cell-vaccinated glioblastoma patients. Survival after dendritic cell vaccination was correlated with TCR sequencing metrics, such as TIL content and the overlap between tumor and blood repertoires. What the work shows at the level of the full study, not this receptor alone: The three-group TCR overlap response model was described as speculative and requiring prospective validation. No direct relationship between TCR clonality and survival was found, suggesting a diverse polyclonal response may matter. The cohort was small and heterogeneous, and full blood and tumor sets were available for few patients, with initial-recurrent tumor pairs available for even fewer patients. After dendritic cell vaccination, a higher estimated pretreatment TIL content predicted longer time to progression and longer overall survival.

The meaning of the sample's time point label: after dendritic cell vaccination, including at tumor progression/relapse. Patients were selected for having adequate residual fresh-frozen tumor tissue and more than two years of available survival data. An isocitrate dehydrogenase mutation was not carried by any of the glioblastoma patients, although molecular status was otherwise variable. PBMC collection took place before vaccination, two weeks after the third vaccination, and at tumor progression if progression occurred. Genomic DNA was extracted with the Qiagen DNeasy Blood extraction Kit. The CDR3 has 13 amino acids, counting the end cysteine and phenylalanine. Only the CDR3 part of the read is kept: 39 bases, read in frame from the first base. CDR1 GTSNPN and CDR2 SVGIG were looked up in the germline V gene (reference sequence). V gives up 3 bases and J gives up 5 bases, and the segment between their germline ends measures 13 bases.

TCRB CDR3 regions were amplified from approximately 2 ug genomic DNA, or all available DNA if less, using the immunoSEQ assay. Multiplex PCR used 60 forward primers for TCR V beta segments and 13 reverse primers for J beta segments. To estimate the number of reads per starting template, synthetic control templates were added to each sample at limiting dilution. Reads of 87 bp were generated by sequencing on the Illumina HiSeq System. The authors processed their data as follows. PCR and sequencing errors were removed by a nearest neighbor algorithm that merged closely related sequences. TCR overlap was measured as the percentage of unique tumor TCR beta sequences that were also present in the peripheral blood of the same patient. TCRdb provides this immuneACCESS table in a form limited to in-frame rearrangements. Some clones are lacking; in checked studies, under half of them reflect an unresolved V gene, and why the rest are absent is not known. V and J calls and clone size come straight from that table; D and trimming were deduced from the DNA. Across this sample there are 110,000 or so clones, with around 90% seen only once. 2.7% of the sample lies in the top ten.

The clonotype comes from a human donor with glioblastoma. The material sequenced was blood, taken after dendritic cell vaccination. Recombination connected TRBV30 to TRBJ2-5; the D segment could be TRBD1, given 5 matching bases. The CDR3 region reads CAWSRQRWETQYF. The sequence in DNA is TGTGCCTGGAGCAGACAGAGATGGGAGACCCAGTACTTC.